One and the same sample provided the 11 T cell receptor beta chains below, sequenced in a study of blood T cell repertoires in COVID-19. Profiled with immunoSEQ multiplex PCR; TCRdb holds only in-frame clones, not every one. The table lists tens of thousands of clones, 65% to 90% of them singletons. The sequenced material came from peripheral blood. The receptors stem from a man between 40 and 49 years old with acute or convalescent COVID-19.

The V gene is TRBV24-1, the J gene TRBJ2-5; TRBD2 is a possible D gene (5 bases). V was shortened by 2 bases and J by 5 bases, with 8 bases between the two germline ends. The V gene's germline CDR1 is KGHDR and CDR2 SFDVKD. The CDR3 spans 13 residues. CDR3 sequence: CATSDSAVETQYF. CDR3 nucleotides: TGTGCCACCAGTGATTCAGCGGTTGAGACCCAGTACTTC.

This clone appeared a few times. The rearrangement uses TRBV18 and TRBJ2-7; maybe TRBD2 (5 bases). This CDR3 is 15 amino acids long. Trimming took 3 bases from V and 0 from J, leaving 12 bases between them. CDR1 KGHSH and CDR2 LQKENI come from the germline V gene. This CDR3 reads CASSPGMGNSYEQYF. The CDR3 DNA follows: TGTGCCAGCTCACCCGGGATGGGGAACTCCTACGAGCAGTACTTC.

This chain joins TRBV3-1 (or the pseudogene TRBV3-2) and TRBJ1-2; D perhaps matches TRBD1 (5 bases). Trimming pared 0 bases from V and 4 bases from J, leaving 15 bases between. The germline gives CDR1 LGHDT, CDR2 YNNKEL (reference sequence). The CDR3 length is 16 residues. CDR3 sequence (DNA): TGTGCCAGCAGCCAAGATCGCCTATCTGACAGCTATGGCTACACCTTC. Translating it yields CASSQDRLSDSYGYTF.

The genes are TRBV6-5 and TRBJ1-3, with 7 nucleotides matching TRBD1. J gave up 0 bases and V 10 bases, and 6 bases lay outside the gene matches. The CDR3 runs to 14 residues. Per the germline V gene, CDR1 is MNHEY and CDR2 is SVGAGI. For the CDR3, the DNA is TGTGCCACCCGGACAGGCTACTCTGGAAACACCATATATTTT. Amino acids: CATRTGYSGNTIYF.

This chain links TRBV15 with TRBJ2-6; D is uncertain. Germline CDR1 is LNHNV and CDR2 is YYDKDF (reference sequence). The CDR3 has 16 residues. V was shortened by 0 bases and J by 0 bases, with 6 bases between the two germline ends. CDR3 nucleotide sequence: TGTGCCACCAGCAGAGATCCTAGCTCTGGGGCCAACGTCCTGACTTTC. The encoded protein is CATSRDPSSGANVLTF.

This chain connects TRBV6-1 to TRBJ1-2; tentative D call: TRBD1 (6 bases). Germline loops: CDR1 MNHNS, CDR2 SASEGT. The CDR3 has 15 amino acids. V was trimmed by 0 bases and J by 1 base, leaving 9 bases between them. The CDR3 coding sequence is TGTGCCAGCAGTGAAGCACGGACAGTTAACTATGGCTACACCTTC. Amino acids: CASSEARTVNYGYTF.

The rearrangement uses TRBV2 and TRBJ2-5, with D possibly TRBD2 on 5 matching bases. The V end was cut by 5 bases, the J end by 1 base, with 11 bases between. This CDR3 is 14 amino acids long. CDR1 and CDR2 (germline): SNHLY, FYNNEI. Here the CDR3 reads CASSTGVGQETQYF. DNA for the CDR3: TGTGCCAGCAGTACCGGGGTAGGCCAAGAGACCCAGTACTTC.

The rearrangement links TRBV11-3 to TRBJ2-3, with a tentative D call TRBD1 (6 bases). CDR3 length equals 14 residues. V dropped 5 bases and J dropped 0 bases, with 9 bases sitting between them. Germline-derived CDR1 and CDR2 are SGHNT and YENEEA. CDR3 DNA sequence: TGTGCCAGCAGCGACACAGGGAGCACAGATACGCAGTATTTT. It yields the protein CASSDTGSTDTQYF.

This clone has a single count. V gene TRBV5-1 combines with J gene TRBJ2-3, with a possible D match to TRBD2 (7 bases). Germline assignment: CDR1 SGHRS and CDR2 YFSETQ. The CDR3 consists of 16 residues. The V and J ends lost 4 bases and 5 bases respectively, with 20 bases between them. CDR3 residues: CASSAGTGGSQDTQYF. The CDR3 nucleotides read TGCGCCAGCAGCGCAGGGACGGGGGGCTCCCAAGATACGCAGTATTTT.

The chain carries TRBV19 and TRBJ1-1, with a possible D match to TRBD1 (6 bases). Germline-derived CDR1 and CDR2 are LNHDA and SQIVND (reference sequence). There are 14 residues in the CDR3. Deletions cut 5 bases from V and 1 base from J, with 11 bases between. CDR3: CASSVDRWNTEAFF. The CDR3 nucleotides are TGTGCCAGTAGTGTTGACAGGTGGAACACTGAAGCTTTCTTT. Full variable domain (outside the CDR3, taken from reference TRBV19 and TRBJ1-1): DGGITQSPKYLFRKEGQNVTLSCEQNLNHDAMYWYRQDPGQGLRLIYYSQIVNDFQKGDIAEGYSVSREKKESFPLTVTSAQKNPTAFYLCASSVDRWNTEAFFGQGTRLTVV.

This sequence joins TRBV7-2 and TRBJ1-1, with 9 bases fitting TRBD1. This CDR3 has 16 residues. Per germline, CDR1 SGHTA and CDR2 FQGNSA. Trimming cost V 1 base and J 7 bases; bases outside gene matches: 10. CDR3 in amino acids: CASSLGAQGARSEAFF. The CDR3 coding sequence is TGTGCCAGCAGCTTAGGGGCACAGGGGGCGCGGAGTGAAGCTTTCTTT. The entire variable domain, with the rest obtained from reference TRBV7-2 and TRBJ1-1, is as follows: GAGVSQSPSNKVTEKGKDVELRCDPISGHTALYWYRQSLGQGLEFLIYFQGNSAPDKSGLPSDRFSAERTGGSVSTLTIQRTQQEDSAVYLCASSLGAQGARSEAFFGQGTRLTVV.